The rows below give T cell receptor beta chains drawn from one sample of a study of OX40 agonist ivuxolimab in advanced cancers. Libraries were prepared by immunoSEQ multiplex PCR; TCRdb keeps only in-frame clonotypes and omits some of them. The sample contains 75,000 to 100,000 clones, roughly 90% of which appear only once. Sample: CD4+ or CD8+ T cells sorted from blood, taken in a trial of the OX40 agonist ivuxolimab. The receptors stem from an adult with an advanced solid tumor such as melanoma, head and neck, liver or kidney cancer. CDR3s include the opening cysteine and the closing phenylalanine or tryptophan. D genes are given only for firm matches. The size field is filled for only some rows; it gives once, few, many or a size class.

V gene,clone size,D gene,J gene,CDR3 DNA,CDR3 protein
TRBV9,once,NA,TRBJ2-7,TGTGCCAGCAGCGTAGGGGTTAAGGACGAGCAGTACTTC,CASSVGVKDEQYF
TRBV5-4,NA,NA,TRBJ1-1,TGCGCCAGCAGCCAGAGGACGGGAATGAACACTGAAGCTTTCTTT,CASSQRTGMNTEAFF
TRBV28,NA,TRBD1,TRBJ2-3,TGTGCCAGCAGTTTGGGACAGGACACAGATACGCAGTATTTT,CASSLGQDTDTQYF
TRBV29-1,NA,NA,TRBJ2-5,TGCAGCGCCCTGGAGGGCCTGGAGACCCAGTACTTC,CSALEGLETQYF
TRBV28,NA,NA,TRBJ2-7,TGTGCCAGCAGGACAGGAGCGTCCTACGAGCAGTACTTC,CASRTGASYEQYF
TRBV2,NA,NA,TRBJ1-5,TGTGCCAGCAGTGACCCGGGCTATAGCAATCAGCCCCAGCATTTT,CASSDPGYSNQPQHF
TRBV18,NA,TRBD1,TRBJ1-2,TGTGCCAGCTCACCGCCGGACAGGCAGGGCTACACCTTC,CASSPPDRQGYTF
TRBV5-1,NA,TRBD2,TRBJ2-1,TGCGCCAGCAGCTTCGTAGCGGGAGGTCGGGAGCAGTTCTTC,CASSFVAGGREQFF
TRBV19,few,NA,TRBJ1-1,TGTGCCAGTAGTATGTTCGTGAACACTGAAGCTTTCTTT,CASSMFVNTEAFF
TRBV5-5,NA,NA,TRBJ1-4,TGTGCCAGCAGCTTAAGACAGGCGGCTAATGAAAAACTGTTTTTT,CASSLRQAANEKLFF
TRBV11-3,few,NA,TRBJ2-7,TGTGCCAGCAGCTGGGGAGACGGGTACGAGCAGTACTTC,CASSWGDGYEQYF
TRBV30,NA,NA,TRBJ1-1,TGTGCTTATGACAGGCCCACTGAAGCTTTCTTT,CAYDRPTEAFF
TRBV28,NA,NA,TRBJ1-3,TGTGCCAGCAGTTTTGGGTCGTGGGGTGGAAACACCATATATTTT,CASSFGSWGGNTIYF
TRBV7-2,NA,NA,TRBJ1-3,TGTGCCAGCAGCCCAGGGGCTATCTCTGGAAACACCATATATTTT,CASSPGAISGNTIYF
TRBV28,NA,NA,TRBJ2-7,TGTGCCAGCCAAACAGGGACGGCCTACGAGCAGTACTTC,CASQTGTAYEQYF
TRBV28,NA,NA,TRBJ2-5,TGTGCCAGCCGACAGGGAGGTTGGGAGACCCAGTACTTC,CASRQGGWETQYF
TRBV7-9,NA,NA,TRBJ2-7,TGTGCCAGCAGCTTAGCGCTTGGGAATTCTCAGCAGTACTTC,CASSLALGNSQQYF
TRBV28,NA,TRBD2,TRBJ2-7,TGTGCCAGCAGTTTACCCACTAGCGGGAGGAAAGAGCAGTACTTC,CASSLPTSGRKEQYF
TRBV27,NA,TRBD1,TRBJ1-1,TGTGCCAGCAGACCTCAGGGGGCGGGCTTCGCTGAAGCTTTCTTT,CASRPQGAGFAEAFF
TRBV5-4,NA,NA,TRBJ1-2,TGTGCCAGCAGCTTGGGGCAGAGCGAATATGGCTACACCTTC,CASSLGQSEYGYTF
TRBV7-9,NA,TRBD1,TRBJ2-4,TGTGCCAGCAGCTTAGCGCGGACAGGGGGCCGGAAAAACATTCAGTACTTC,CASSLARTGGRKNIQYF
TRBV11-2,NA,NA,TRBJ2-1,TGTGCCAGCAGCCGAGATGTGGGTGAGCAGTTCTTC,CASSRDVGEQFF
TRBV4-2,NA,TRBD2,TRBJ2-4,TGTGCCAGCAGCCAAAGCCTAGCGGCGCAAAACATTCAGTACTTC,CASSQSLAAQNIQYF
TRBV4-2,NA,NA,TRBJ2-2,TGTGCCAGCAGCCAAGGCCGCCCCGGGGAGCTGTTTTTT,CASSQGRPGELFF
TRBV10-3,once,NA,TRBJ2-2,TGTGCCACACGCCGCCGGGGGGCCTGGGGGGAGACCGGGGAGCTGTTTTTT,CATRRRGAWGETGELFF
TRBV19,NA,TRBD2,TRBJ2-1,TGTGCCAGTAGTGCCCTCCGGGGTAGCGGGGGGATGAATGAGCAGTTCTTC,CASSALRGSGGMNEQFF
TRBV6-1,NA,TRBD2,TRBJ2-7,TGTGCCAGCAGCTTCACATTAGCGGGAACCTACGAGCAGTACTTC,CASSFTLAGTYEQYF
TRBV5-6,NA,NA,TRBJ2-7,TGTGCCAGCAGCTTTGTTTCTGTGTCCTACGAGCAGTACTTC,CASSFVSVSYEQYF
TRBV27,NA,NA,TRBJ1-1,TGTGCCAGCAGTTCAGGACAGACCTTGAACACTGAAGCTTTCTTT,CASSSGQTLNTEAFF
TRBV14,NA,TRBD1,TRBJ1-2,TGTGCCAGCAGCCGATCCGACAGGGCAGATGGCTACACCTTC,CASSRSDRADGYTF
TRBV4-1,NA,TRBD2,TRBJ2-7,TGCGCCAGCAGCGACGGGAGGTCCTACGAGCAGTACTTC,CASSDGRSYEQYF
TRBV7-3,NA,NA,TRBJ1-1,TGTGCCAGCAGCCCGGGTCCGAACACTGAAGCTTTCTTT,CASSPGPNTEAFF
TRBV14,NA,NA,TRBJ2-5,TGTGCCAGCAGCCAAGATAGCGGTTGGGTGAGCTCCCAAGAGACCCAGTACTTC,CASSQDSGWVSSQETQYF
TRBV4-2,NA,NA,TRBJ1-5,TGTGCCAGCAGCCAAGCAGTCGGTCAGCCCCAGCATTTT,CASSQAVGQPQHF
TRBV5-6,NA,NA,TRBJ1-3,TGTGCCAGCAGCTACCGGGACACGGGCTCTGGAAACACCATATATTTT,CASSYRDTGSGNTIYF
TRBV11-2,NA,NA,TRBJ2-1,TGTGCCAGCAGCTTGCTAGGAGGGGGCAATGAGCAGTTCTTC,CASSLLGGGNEQFF
TRBV7-2,NA,NA,TRBJ2-7,TGTGCCAGCAGCTTAGCGGTTCAGGGCTACGAGCAGTACTTC,CASSLAVQGYEQYF
TRBV2,NA,TRBD1,TRBJ1-1,TGTGCCAGCAGTCGACAGGGAGGGTCTGAAGCTTTCTTT,CASSRQGGSEAFF
TRBV2,once,NA,TRBJ2-3,TGTGCCAGCAGAGTCGGGTCCAAGGATACGCAGTATTTT,CASRVGSKDTQYF
TRBV5-6,NA,TRBD1,TRBJ2-3,TGTGCCAGCAGCTCACGAGTGATGAGACAGGGTCAAGATACGCAGTATTTT,CASSSRVMRQGQDTQYF
TRBV7-9,NA,NA,TRBJ2-3,TGTGCCAGCAGCTCCGGACTGGGGGCGCAGTATTTT,CASSSGLGAQYF
TRBV11-2,NA,TRBD2,TRBJ2-7,TGTGCCAGCAGCTTAGATCGGGGGGGGTACGAGCAGTACTTC,CASSLDRGGYEQYF
TRBV4-3,NA,NA,TRBJ2-5,TGCGCCAGCAGCCCAAATCAGTGGGGCGGGGAGACCCAGTACTTC,CASSPNQWGGETQYF
TRBV19,NA,NA,TRBJ1-6,TGTGCCAGTAGTATAACCTGGGGTCGGAATTCACCCCTCCACTTT,CASSITWGRNSPLHF
TRBV7-2,NA,NA,TRBJ1-1,TGTGCCAGCAGCTTAATGGGGGGTAGCACTGAAGCTTTCTTT,CASSLMGGSTEAFF
TRBV5-1,NA,NA,TRBJ2-3,TGCGCCAGCAGCCTCCGGTATGGGGGCACAGATACGCAGTATTTT,CASSLRYGGTDTQYF
TRBV4-3,NA,NA,TRBJ1-2,TGCGCCAGCAGCCAAGAAGCCAATTCCCCCAGGTATGACTACACCTTC,CASSQEANSPRYDYTF
TRBV29-1,NA,TRBD2,TRBJ2-6,TGCAGCGTTGTGCTAGCGGGAGGCTCTGGGGCCAACGTCCTGACTTTC,CSVVLAGGSGANVLTF
TRBV4-2,NA,NA,TRBJ2-3,TGTGCCAGCAGCCCGACGGGTTCGGCAGATACGCAGTATTTT,CASSPTGSADTQYF
TRBV7-8,few,TRBD2,TRBJ2-7,TGTGCCAGCAGCGGGACTAGCGGGAGCGGGCAGTACTTC,CASSGTSGSGQYF
TRBV7-9,NA,NA,TRBJ1-1,TGTGCCAGCAGCTTACGGGGGGCGAACACTGAAGCTTTCTTT,CASSLRGANTEAFF
TRBV19,NA,NA,TRBJ2-4,TGTGCCAGTAGTTCGGGGGTGAGGGAAAACATTCAGTACTTC,CASSSGVRENIQYF
TRBV11-2,NA,TRBD1,TRBJ1-5,TGTGCCAGCAGCGCCGACAGGGTTGTTCAACCCCAGCATTTT,CASSADRVVQPQHF
TRBV28,NA,TRBD2,TRBJ2-7,TGTGCCAGCAGACTAGCGGGGGGGTACGAGCAGTACTTC,CASRLAGGYEQYF
TRBV28,NA,NA,TRBJ1-3,TGTGCCAGGGGGACGGATTTTTCTGGAAACACCATATATTTT,CARGTDFSGNTIYF
TRBV29-1,NA,NA,TRBJ2-3,TGCAGCGTTCAATTGGAGGGAACAGATACGCAGTATTTT,CSVQLEGTDTQYF